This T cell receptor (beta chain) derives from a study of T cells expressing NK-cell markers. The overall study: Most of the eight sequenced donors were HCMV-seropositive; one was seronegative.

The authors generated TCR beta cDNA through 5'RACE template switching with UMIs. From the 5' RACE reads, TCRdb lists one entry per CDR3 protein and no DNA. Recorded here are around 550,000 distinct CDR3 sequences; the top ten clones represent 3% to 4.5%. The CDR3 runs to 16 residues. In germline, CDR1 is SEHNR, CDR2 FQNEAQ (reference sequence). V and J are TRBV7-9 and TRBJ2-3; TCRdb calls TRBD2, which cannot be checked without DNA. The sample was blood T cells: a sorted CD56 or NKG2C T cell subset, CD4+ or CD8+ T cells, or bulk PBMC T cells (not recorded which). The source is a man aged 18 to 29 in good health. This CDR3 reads CASSLRSGSGGDTQYF.